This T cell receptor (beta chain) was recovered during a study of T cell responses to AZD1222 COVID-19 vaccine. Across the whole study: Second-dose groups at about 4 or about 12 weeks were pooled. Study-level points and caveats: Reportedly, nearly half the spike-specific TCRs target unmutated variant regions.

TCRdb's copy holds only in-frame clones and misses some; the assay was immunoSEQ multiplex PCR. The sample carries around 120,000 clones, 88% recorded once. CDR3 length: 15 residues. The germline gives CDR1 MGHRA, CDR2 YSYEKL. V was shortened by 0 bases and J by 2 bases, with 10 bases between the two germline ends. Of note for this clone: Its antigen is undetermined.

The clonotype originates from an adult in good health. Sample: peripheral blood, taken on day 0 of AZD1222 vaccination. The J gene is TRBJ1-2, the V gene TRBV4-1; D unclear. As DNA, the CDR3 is TGCGCCAGCAGCCAAGAGTCAGGCAGGAACTATGGCTACACCTTC. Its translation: CASSQESGRNYGYTF.